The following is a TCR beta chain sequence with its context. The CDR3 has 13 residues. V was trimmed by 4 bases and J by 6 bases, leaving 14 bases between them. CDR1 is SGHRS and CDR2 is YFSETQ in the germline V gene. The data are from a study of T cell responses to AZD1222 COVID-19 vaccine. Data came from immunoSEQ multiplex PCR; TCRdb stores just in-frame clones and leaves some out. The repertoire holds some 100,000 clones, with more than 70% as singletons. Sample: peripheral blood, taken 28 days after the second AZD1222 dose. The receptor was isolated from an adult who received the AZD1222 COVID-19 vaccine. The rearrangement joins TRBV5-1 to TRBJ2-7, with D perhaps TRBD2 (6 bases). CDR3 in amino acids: CASSPGDRGEQYF. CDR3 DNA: TGCGCCAGCAGCCCGGGGGATCGGGGCGAGCAGTACTTC. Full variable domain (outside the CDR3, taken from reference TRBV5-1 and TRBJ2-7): KAGVTQTPRYLIKTRGQQVTLSCSPISGHRSVSWYQQTPGQGLQFLFEYFSETQRNKGNFPGRFSGRQFSNSRSEMNVSTLELGDSALYLCASSPGDRGEQYFGPGTRLTVT.